This T cell receptor beta chain comes out of a study of blood T cell repertoires in COVID-19. Study context: Sites in the United States, Italy and Spain provided acute and convalescent COVID-19 samples. T cells, B-cell-depleted T cells, or PBMCs supplied cDNA or gDNA.

In the original workflow: Amplifying reference gene primers gave estimates of nucleated cell counts. Data came from immunoSEQ multiplex PCR; TCRdb stores just in-frame clones and leaves some out. That table furnishes V, J and clone size, whereas the DNA furnished D and trimming. The table lists about 110,000 clones, about 84% of them singletons. The CDR3 is 16 amino acids. In germline, CDR1 is MDHEN, CDR2 SYDVKM. Trimming took off 5 bases at V and 5 bases at J, with 22 bases between the two ends. The sequence was collected from a woman in her sixties or seventies with acute or convalescent COVID-19. Sequencing used peripheral blood. The V call is TRBV28, the J call TRBJ2-7, with D perhaps TRBD2 (6 bases). The DNA for the CDR3 is TGTGCCAGCAGTCCTCCCATGACTAGTTTCGTTCACGAGCAGTACTTC. Translating gives CASSPPMTSFVHEQYF.